This T cell receptor (beta chain) derives from a study of technical replicates of blood from a few donors. Germline V gives CDR1 SEHNR, CDR2 FQNEAQ (reference sequence). Trimming stripped 4 bases from V and 5 bases from J, with 3 bases between. The CDR3 has 11 amino acids. Profiling relied on immunoSEQ multiplex PCR, and the TCRdb table lists in-frame clones only, not all of them. The profile covers tens of thousands of clones, with approximately 75% appearing a single time and 3% to 5% taken by the ten largest. This clone was seen just once. This sequence was found in a human donor in good health. Some clones in this sample may be carry-over from other donors' samples. Material: PBMCs. The V and J genes are TRBV7-9 and TRBJ2-4; D ambiguous. This CDR3 is CASSSENIQYF. CDR3 DNA: TGTGCCAGCAGCTCGGAAAACATTCAGTACTTC.